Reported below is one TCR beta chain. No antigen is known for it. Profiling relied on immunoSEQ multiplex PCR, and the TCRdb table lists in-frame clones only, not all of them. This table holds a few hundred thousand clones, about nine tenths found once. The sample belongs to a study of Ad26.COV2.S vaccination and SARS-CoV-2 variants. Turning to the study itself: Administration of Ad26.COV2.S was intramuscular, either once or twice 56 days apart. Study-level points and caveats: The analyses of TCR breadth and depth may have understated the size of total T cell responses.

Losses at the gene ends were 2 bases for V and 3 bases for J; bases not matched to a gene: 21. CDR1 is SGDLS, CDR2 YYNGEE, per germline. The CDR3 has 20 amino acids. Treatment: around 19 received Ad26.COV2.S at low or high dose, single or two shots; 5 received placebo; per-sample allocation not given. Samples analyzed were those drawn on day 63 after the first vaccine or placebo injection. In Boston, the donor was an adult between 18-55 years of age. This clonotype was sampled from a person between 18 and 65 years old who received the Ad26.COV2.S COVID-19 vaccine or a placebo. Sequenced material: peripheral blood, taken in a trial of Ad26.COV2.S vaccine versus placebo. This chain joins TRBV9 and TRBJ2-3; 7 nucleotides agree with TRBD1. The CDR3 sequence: CASSVSPRTGPSYNTDTQYF. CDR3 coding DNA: TGTGCCAGCAGCGTCTCTCCCAGGACAGGCCCCTCGTATAATACAGATACGCAGTATTTT.